This record concerns one TCR beta chain sequence. The antigen it binds to is not known. No base qualities exist here, and no much larger clone lies one base off it. This entry belongs to a study of PD-L1 blockade in urothelial cancer (dated by TCRdb to about 2017). Study-wide context: Every patient began therapy in 2014 and was given atezolizumab 1,200 mg intravenously every 3 weeks. Durable clinical benefit was defined as progression-free survival longer than 6 months, and TCR features were also tested against progression-free and overall survival. Pretreatment tumor samples and matched peripheral blood, collected serially before and after atezolizumab treatment, underwent TCR sequencing. Blood samples gave a median of approximately 150,000 T cells and tens of thousands of unique TCRs, with a median clonality of 0.080. Patients had an ECOG performance status of 0 or 1 and had received between 0 and 3 prior chemotherapy regimens. An exploratory multi-omic analysis was conducted of the somatic, immune and clinical correlates of response to PD-L1 blockade with atezolizumab in urothelial cancer. Blood samples were analyzed at 3 weeks after treatment start (second dose) and at 6 weeks after treatment start. In the same patients, whole exome sequencing and RNA sequencing of pretreatment tumors were performed in addition to TCR sequencing. Pretreatment blood TCR-seq was available for about 30 patients, at least one posttreatment blood collection was obtained for approximately 24 patients, and tumor TCR-seq was available for approximately 24 patients. Durable clinical benefit was achieved by nine patients but not by the remaining 20. About 90% of the roughly 30 patients were identified as males with urothelial cancer of bladder origin, and a prior smoking history was reported by 18 of 29 patients.

The label giving this sample's time point can be read as: pretreatment peripheral blood. A cohort of some 29 patients with locally advanced or metastatic urothelial carcinoma, treated at Memorial Sloan Kettering on a trial protocol, was included. Peripheral blood mononuclear cells were collected from each patient pretreatment and during treatment, giving between 1 and 8 total time points per patient. The Qiagen DNeasy Blood extraction kit was used to purify genomic DNA from total PBMCs and tumor samples. Collected pretreatment and during treatment, PBMCs were isolated and stored as previously described. Overall results and qualifications from the work: Small sample size (n ≈ 30) and many exploratory analyses mean the results are intended to be hypothesis-generating. Among patients with durable benefit, tumor-associated TCR clones showed greater expansion in peripheral blood 3 weeks after treatment started (n of about 20, p = 0.022). Improved progression-free and overall survival was found to be associated with pretreatment peripheral blood TCR clonality below the median.

The cysteine opens and the phenylalanine closes a CDR3 of 15 amino acids. Just the 45-base CDR3 DNA is kept, in frame starting at base 1. The germline V gene (reference sequence) provides CDR1 SGHNT and CDR2 YYREEE. V lost 4 bases and J lost 4 bases, and the count of bases not matched to a germline gene is 7. Each PCR received spiked-in synthetic TCR analog templates so that absolute template abundance could be estimated from read counts. The immunoSEQ assay used bias-controlled V and J gene primers to amplify TCRbeta CDR3 regions from genomic DNA. Rearranged TCRbeta segments were sequenced at approximately 20X coverage. From the authors' description of their analysis: Sequencing errors were corrected by clustering and CDR3s were annotated against IMGT to assign V, D and J genes. Only productive TCRbeta rearrangements were used in downstream analyses, excluding out-of-frame or stop-codon sequences. Clonality was computed as one minus Shannon entropy normalized by the log of the number of unique productive sequences. Clones differing between time points or between blood and tumor were identified using Fisher's exact test with Benjamini-Hochberg correction, with an adjusted p below 0.01 applied as the threshold. This immuneACCESS table, as held by TCRdb, lists in-frame sequences with V and J called but not all clones. Of the missing ones, under half trace to an unresolved V gene in checked studies; the others have no known cause. For V, J and clone size, that table is used; D and trimming come from the DNA. The sample includes about 72,000 clones, with 75% to 90% observed a single time. Of the sample, 15% falls within the top ten clones.

The input for sequencing was PBMCs, taken around atezolizumab (anti-PD-L1) treatment. The chain is encoded by TRBV5-4 joined to TRBJ2-7, and TRBD2 matches 11 of the central bases. The clonotype comes from a man aged 60 to 69 with urothelial cancer. The CDR3 reads CASSTSGRPPYEQYF. The nucleotide sequence is TGTGCCAGCAGCACTAGCGGGAGACCGCCTTACGAGCAGTACTTC.